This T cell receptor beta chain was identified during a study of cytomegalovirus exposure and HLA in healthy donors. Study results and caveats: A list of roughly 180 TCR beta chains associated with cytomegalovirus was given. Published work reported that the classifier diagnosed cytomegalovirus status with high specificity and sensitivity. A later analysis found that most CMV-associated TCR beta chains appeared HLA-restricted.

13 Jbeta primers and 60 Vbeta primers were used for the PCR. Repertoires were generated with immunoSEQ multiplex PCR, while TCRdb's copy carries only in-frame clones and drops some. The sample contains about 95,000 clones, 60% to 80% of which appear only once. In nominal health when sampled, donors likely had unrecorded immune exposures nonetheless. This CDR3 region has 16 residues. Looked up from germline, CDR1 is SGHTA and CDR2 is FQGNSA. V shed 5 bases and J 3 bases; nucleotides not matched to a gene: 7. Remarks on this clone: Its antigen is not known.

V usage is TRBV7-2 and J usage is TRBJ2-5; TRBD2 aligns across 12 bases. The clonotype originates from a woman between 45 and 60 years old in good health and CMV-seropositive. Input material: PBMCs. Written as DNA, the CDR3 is TGTGCCAGCAGCCGAGGGGCTAGCGGGGGGGAAGAGACCCAGTACTTC. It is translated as CASSRGASGGEETQYF.